A single sample gave rise to the 28 T cell receptor beta chains below, sequenced in a study of blood T cell repertoires in COVID-19. Repertoires were generated with immunoSEQ multiplex PCR, while TCRdb's copy carries only in-frame clones and drops some. The sample lists fewer than 150,000 clones; roughly 84% were seen once. Material for sequencing was peripheral blood. The receptors derive from a woman aged 25-40 years who had recovered from COVID-19.

The chain is built from TRBV6-5 and TRBJ1-2; 10 bases align to TRBD1. V lost 6 bases to trimming and J lost 5 bases; unmatched junction nucleotides: 6. Germline CDR1 is MNHEY and CDR2 is SVGAGI. The CDR3 covers 14 residues. CDR3: CASSRQGAMYGYTF. As DNA, the CDR3 is TGTGCCAGCAGCAGACAGGGGGCAATGTATGGCTACACCTTC.

The chain links TRBV20-1 to TRBJ1-2; 12 bases line up with TRBD1. Per germline, CDR1 DFQATT and CDR2 SNEGSKA (reference sequence). Germline trimming cut 3 bases from V and 4 bases from J; bases unmatched to any gene: 9. This CDR3 comprises 16 residues. CDR3 in DNA: TGCAGTGCTAGTCGGGGGACAGGGGGCTCTGTCTATGGCTACACCTTC. It encodes CSASRGTGGSVYGYTF.

This chain uses TRBV9 with TRBJ1-1; TRBD1 aligns across 10 bases. CDR1 SGDLS and CDR2 YYNGEE come from the germline V gene. The V segment lost 3 bases and the J segment 4 bases; nucleotides outside the gene matches: 9. CDR3 length: 16 residues. The CDR3 coding sequence is TGTGCCAGCAGCGACCGGACAGGGGGTCTCGGCACTGAAGCTTTCTTT. It is translated as CASSDRTGGLGTEAFF.

The chain uses TRBV5-4 and TRBJ2-5; TRBD2 agrees at 8 bases. Per germline, CDR1 SGHNT and CDR2 YYREEE (reference sequence). CDR3 length: 16 amino acids. The V segment lost 2 bases and the J segment 4 bases; nucleotides outside the gene matches: 10. The CDR3 nucleotides read TGTGCCAGCAGCTTATGGGGCGGGAGGAGGGGAGAGACCCAGTACTTC. This translates into CASSLWGGRRGETQYF.

V is TRBV3-1 (or the pseudogene TRBV3-2) and J is TRBJ2-2; no reliable D call. Germline-derived CDR1 and CDR2 are LGHDT and YNNKEL (reference sequence). The CDR3 consists of 15 residues. Trimming took 0 bases from V and 0 from J, leaving 5 bases between them. The CDR3 nucleotides read TGTGCCAGCAGCCAAGAACAGACGAACACCGGGGAGCTGTTTTTT. Its protein is CASSQEQTNTGELFF.

V and J are TRBV19 and TRBJ1-2; TRBD1 aligns across 7 bases. V dropped 9 bases and J dropped 4; count of bases not matched to a gene: 8. The germline CDR1 and CDR2 sequences are LNHDA and SQIVND (reference sequence). This CDR3 is built from 13 residues. This CDR3 reads CASDDRASYGYTF. The CDR3 region has the DNA TGTGCCAGCGACGACAGGGCCTCCTATGGCTACACCTTC.

The chain uses TRBV21-1 and TRBJ2-1; whether TRBD1, the table's D call, matches the DNA was not checked. TRBV21-1 is assigned pseudogene status. CDR3 length: 17 amino acids. The CDR3 region has the DNA TGTGCCAGCAGCAAAGGTCAGGGGTATGGACCCTACAATGAGCAGTTCTTC. Its protein product is CASSKGQGYGPYNEQFF.

The rearrangement links TRBV5-5 to TRBJ1-1; D gene unclear. V dropped 6 bases and J dropped 5 bases, with 20 bases sitting between them. CDR1 is SGHKS, CDR2 YYEKEE, per germline (reference sequence). The length of the CDR3 is 15 residues. The CDR3 here is CASIRSEAAGTEAFF. Written as DNA, the CDR3 is TGTGCCAGCATACGATCCGAGGCAGCCGGTACTGAAGCTTTCTTT.

CDR3 protein: CSARSETQYF. The CDR3 DNA reads as TGCAGTGCTAGGAGTGAGACCCAGTACTTC. This chain joins TRBV20-1 and TRBJ2-5; no clear D gene. CDR1 and CDR2 from the germline V gene are DFQATT and SNEGSKA (reference sequence). This CDR3 is 10 amino acids long. With 3 bases removed from V and 5 bases from J, the gap between germline ends came to 4 bases.

This clone was recorded a few times. This chain's CDR3 is CASSLRGTYEQYF. CDR3 in DNA: TGTGCCAGCAGCCTCAGGGGAACCTACGAGCAGTACTTC. The V call is TRBV7-8, the J call TRBJ2-7; D might be TRBD1 (6 bases). Germline V CDR1 and CDR2: SGHVS, FQNEAQ. The length of the CDR3 is 13 residues. Deletions cut 5 bases from V and 2 bases from J, with 10 bases between.

V gene TRBV9 combines with J gene TRBJ2-6, with D perhaps TRBD1 (5 bases). The germline CDR1 and CDR2 sequences are SGDLS and YYNGEE. The CDR3 totals 18 residues. V was shortened by 7 bases and J by 0 bases, with 20 bases between the two germline ends. The CDR3 bases are TGTGCCAGCCCTTCGGCCAGGGAAGAGAGCTCTGGGGCCAACGTCCTGACTTTC. This encodes CASPSAREESSGANVLTF.

V is TRBV18 and J is TRBJ2-2; TRBD2 is a possible D gene (5 bases). This CDR3 region has 16 residues. The germline V gene has CDR1 KGHSH and CDR2 LQKENI. Trimming cost V 4 bases and J 0 bases, with 12 bases left between them. As DNA, the CDR3 is TGTGCCAGCTCACTGCGGGCAGCGGCGAACACCGGGGAGCTGTTTTTT. This sequence encodes CASSLRAAANTGELFF.

The V call is TRBV5-1, the J call TRBJ2-3; 10 bases map to TRBD1. In germline, CDR1 is SGHRS, CDR2 YFSETQ. J gave up 5 bases and V 6 bases, and 12 bases lay outside the gene matches. The CDR3 is made up of 16 amino acids. The CDR3 DNA follows: TGCGCCAGCACCAAACCGGGACAGGGGTCTGAAGATACGCAGTATTTT. Translation: CASTKPGQGSEDTQYF.

The chain combines TRBV27 with TRBJ2-3, with TRBD2 identical over 8 bases. The CDR3 has 16 amino acids. J was trimmed by 5 bases and V by 6 bases; bases with no gene match: 13. Per germline, CDR1 MNHEY and CDR2 SMNVEV (reference sequence). CDR3 in DNA: TGTGCCAGCAGGCTACCGGGGACTAGGGGTGGAGATACGCAGTATTTT. Translating it yields CASRLPGTRGGDTQYF.

V and J are TRBV5-6 and TRBJ2-7; 8 bases are a match to TRBD1. The CDR3 is 15 residues long. Germline assignment: CDR1 SGHDT and CDR2 YYEEEE. Unmatched junction bases numbered 5, after V lost 3 bases and J lost 0 bases. The CDR3 DNA reads as TGTGCCAGCAGCTCCCGGGACAGGAGCTCCTACGAGCAGTACTTC. This encodes CASSSRDRSSYEQYF.

This sequence joins TRBV29-1 and TRBJ2-5, with D perhaps matching TRBD1 (6 bases). The germline CDR1 and CDR2 sequences are SQVTM and ANQGSEA. The CDR3 runs 14 residues. Trimming removed 5 bases at V and 1 base at J, with 14 bases between. CDR3 sequence: CSVIGVGGQETQYF. CDR3 nucleotides: TGCAGCGTTATCGGGGTAGGGGGCCAAGAGACCCAGTACTTC. Using reference TRBV29-1 and TRBJ2-5 for the parts outside the CDR3, the full variable domain is SAVISQKPSRDICQRGTSLTIQCQVDSQVTMMFWYRQQPGQSLTLIATANQGSEATYESGFVIDKFPISRPNLTFSTLTVSNMSPEDSSIYLCSVIGVGGQETQYFGPGTRLLVL.

The chain recombines TRBV5-1 with TRBJ1-2; possible D gene TRBD1, 6 bases. This CDR3 has 13 amino acids. Germline values: CDR1 SGHRS, CDR2 YFSETQ. V lost 0 bases and J 3 bases, leaving 6 bases between the germline ends. CDR3 DNA sequence: TGCGCCAGCAGCTTGGGACAGGACTATGGCTACACCTTC. It translates to CASSLGQDYGYTF.

The J gene is TRBJ2-5, the V gene TRBV28; 9 bases are shared with TRBD2. CDR1 is MDHEN and CDR2 is SYDVKM in the germline V gene. The CDR3 contains 16 residues. V shed 5 bases, J shed 4 bases, and the junction held 11 bases outside the gene matches. Written as DNA, the CDR3 is TGTGCCAGCAGTCAAACCGGCGGGAGGGCCGGAGAGACCCAGTACTTC. It codes for CASSQTGGRAGETQYF.

The chain combines TRBV6-4 with TRBJ1-5; D is possibly TRBD1 (6 bases). The CDR3 covers 18 residues. CDR1 and CDR2 from the germline V gene are MRHNA and SNTAGT. With 3 bases removed from V and 0 bases from J, the gap between germline ends came to 18 bases. The CDR3 reads CASSEGGHLVNSNQPQHF. The CDR3 coding sequence is TGTGCCAGCAGTGAAGGGGGACACTTAGTTAATAGCAATCAGCCCCAGCATTTT.

This chain links TRBV5-1 with TRBJ1-6, with D unresolved. There are 15 residues in the CDR3. Trimming took off 7 bases at V and 3 bases at J, with 14 bases between the two ends. Germline V gives CDR1 SGHRS, CDR2 YFSETQ. DNA of the CDR3: TGCGCCAGCCGTCAGTGGTCCGACTATAATTCACCCCTCCACTTT. It is translated as CASRQWSDYNSPLHF.

The chain combines TRBV29-1 with TRBJ2-7, with TRBD1 as a possible D gene (5 bases). This CDR3 comprises 12 residues. V was shortened by 6 bases and J by 8 bases, with 17 bases between the two germline ends. CDR1 and CDR2 from the germline V gene are SQVTM and ANQGSEA. The CDR3 nucleotides read TGCAGCGTCGCCCAGACAGACCCCCAGCAGTACTTC. Its translation is CSVAQTDPQQYF.

The chain joins TRBV11-3 to TRBJ2-7; perhaps TRBD2 as D (6 bases). CDR3 length: 17 residues. V was cut by 3 bases and J by 4 bases, with 22 bases left in between. CDR1 is SGHNT, CDR2 YENEEA, per germline. The CDR3 region is CASSFSGRGRGPYEQYF. In DNA form, the CDR3 reads TGTGCCAGCAGCTTCTCAGGTCGAGGGCGGGGCCCTTACGAGCAGTACTTC.

The chain couples TRBV6-1 to TRBJ2-7; 9 positions match TRBD2. The CDR3 is 17 residues long. The germline gives CDR1 MNHNS, CDR2 SASEGT. V lost 3 bases and J lost 6; bases outside the gene matches: 15. The CDR3 DNA reads TGTGCCAGCAGTGATATGGTGGCGGGGGGGCTAAAGCCCGAGCAGTACTTC. It specifies CASSDMVAGGLKPEQYF.

This chain uses TRBV5-1 with TRBJ2-2, with D maybe TRBD2 (6 bases). Trimming removed 0 bases from V and 7 bases from J, with 13 bases in between. From germline, CDR1 is SGHRS and CDR2 YFSETQ. This CDR3 is built from 15 residues. The CDR3: CASSLVGGSGGELFF. The CDR3 nucleotides are TGCGCCAGCAGCTTGGTCGGGGGTTCTGGCGGGGAGCTGTTTTTT. Looking up the rest from reference TRBV5-1 and TRBJ2-2 gives the full variable domain: KAGVTQTPRYLIKTRGQQVTLSCSPISGHRSVSWYQQTPGQGLQFLFEYFSETQRNKGNFPGRFSGRQFSNSRSEMNVSTLELGDSALYLCASSLVGGSGGELFFGEGSRLTVL.

This clone has a count of ten or more. This rearrangement joins TRBV2 to TRBJ2-7; 7 nucleotides line up with TRBD1. The CDR3 covers 13 residues. V lost 10 bases and J lost 3; bases outside the gene matches: 9. CDR1 SNHLY and CDR2 FYNNEI come from the germline V gene. The CDR3 DNA follows: TGTGCCACCAACAGGGGCCTGGGCTACGAGCAGTACTTC. Its translation is CATNRGLGYEQYF.

J is TRBJ2-7 and V is TRBV7-8; 10 bases fit TRBD2. Trimming cost V 7 bases and J 0 bases; bases outside gene matches: 6. Germline values: CDR1 SGHVS, CDR2 FQNEAQ. There are 15 residues in the CDR3. The CDR3 region is CASTPAGGSSYEQYF. DNA of the CDR3: TGTGCCAGCACCCCAGCGGGAGGGAGCTCCTACGAGCAGTACTTC.

The V call is TRBV5-8, the J call TRBJ2-3; a possible D gene is TRBD1 (5 bases). The germline V gene encodes CDR1 SGHTS and CDR2 YDEGEE. This CDR3 has 15 amino acids. V was pared by 1 base and J by 1 base, with 10 bases between. CDR3 sequence reads: CASSLMGRGTDTQYF. In DNA form, the CDR3 reads TGTGCCAGCAGCTTGATGGGGCGAGGCACAGATACGCAGTATTTT.

The chain recombines TRBV27 with TRBJ1-2; weak D call: TRBD1 (5 bases). Germline CDR1 MNHEY, CDR2 SMNVEV (reference sequence). Trimming cost V 2 bases and J 2 bases, with 9 bases left between them. This CDR3 has 14 amino acids. The CDR3 nucleotides read TGTGCCAGCAGTTTAATAGGGGCGAACTATGGCTACACCTTC. It specifies CASSLIGANYGYTF.